The clone carrying this T cell receptor (beta chain) counts as medium-sized (0.01 to 0.1%). Its antigen remains unidentified. All unsorted peripheral T cells were captured because whole blood was used without fractionation. The CDR3 length is 15 residues. The V end was cut by 0 bases, the J end by 2 bases, with 11 bases between. Germline CDR1 and CDR2: MGHRA and YSYEKL. The sample belongs to a study of HIV-infected patients and healthy controls. Study observations and caveats: Healthy controls carried many MAIT alpha-chain CDR3s, while HIV+ repertoires had few. HIV-infected patients shared fewer CDR3 sequences between individuals than healthy controls.

About 500 ng RNA was reverse transcribed with alpha and beta constant-region primers. Separate chain-specific third strand synthesis with multiplexing indices produced the alpha and beta libraries. TCRdb redid the calling of the 5' RACE reads with MiXCR, one entry per CDR3 protein. The top ten hold approximately 23% of the sample, which has thousands of distinct CDR3 sequences, about 6.3% seen once. This sequence was found in an adult with HIV infection. Sequencing was performed on blood, taken before antiretroviral therapy. This chain links TRBV4-1 with TRBJ2-7; D call uncertain. The CDR3 is CASSQDPTVPYEQYF. CDR3 in DNA: TGCGCCAGCAGCCAAGACCCGACGGTACCCTACGAGCAGTACTTC.